Listed here are 18 T cell receptor beta chains from one sample, sequenced in a study of T cell responses to AZD1222 COVID-19 vaccine. TCRdb keeps only in-frame clones here, not all; method: immunoSEQ multiplex PCR. Seen here are 55,000 to 90,000 clones, about four fifths observed once, and the top ten hold 9.8%. The sequences come from peripheral blood, collected on day 0 of AZD1222 vaccination. The receptor set was obtained from an adult in good health.

This sequence joins TRBV5-6 and TRBJ1-2, with D uncertain. CDR3 length: 13 amino acids. With 0 bases removed from V and 4 bases from J, the gap between germline ends came to 7 bases. In germline, CDR1 is SGHDT, CDR2 YYEEEE. The CDR3 sequence is CASSLGQSYGYTF. CDR3 in DNA: TGTGCCAGCAGCTTGGGCCAGAGCTATGGCTACACCTTC.

The gene calls are TRBV28 and TRBJ2-1; D gene ambiguous. The CDR3 is made up of 14 amino acids. The V gene lost 5 bases and the J gene lost 4 bases, with 12 bases spanning the gap. Germline V CDR1 and CDR2: MDHEN, SYDVKM. This CDR3 reads CASSISSGYNEQFF. CDR3 bases: TGTGCCAGCAGTATTTCCAGTGGGTACAATGAGCAGTTCTTC.

Only one count was recorded for this clone. The chain is built from TRBV5-8 and TRBJ1-1, with TRBD1 matching 9 bases. Germline assignment: CDR1 SGHTS and CDR2 YDEGEE. The CDR3 has 15 residues. V gave up 4 bases and J gave up 5 bases; unmatched junction bases: 9. CDR3 region: CASSLRLQGATEAFF. The CDR3 bases are TGTGCCAGCAGCCTTCGATTACAGGGGGCGACTGAAGCTTTCTTT.

This sequence joins TRBV7-9 and TRBJ1-2, with D possibly TRBD1 on 5 matching bases. V was trimmed by 1 base and J by 2 bases, leaving 11 bases between them. Germline V lookup: CDR1 SEHNR, CDR2 FQNEAQ (reference sequence). This CDR3 region has 15 residues. The CDR3 DNA sequence: TGTGCCAGCAGCTTAGTGGGACCCCACAACTATGGCTACACCTTC. Translated, it gives CASSLVGPHNYGYTF.

The rearrangement links TRBV5-1 to TRBJ2-7; 11 positions match TRBD2. Germline trimming cut 2 bases from V and 2 bases from J; bases unmatched to any gene: 6. CDR1 and CDR2 (germline): SGHRS, YFSETQ. This CDR3 is 16 amino acids long. Here the CDR3 reads CASSFSSGGQTYEQYF. The CDR3 DNA sequence: TGCGCCAGCAGCTTTTCTAGCGGGGGGCAGACCTACGAGCAGTACTTC.

The V and J genes are TRBV30 and TRBJ1-6; the match to TRBD1 covers 9 bases. The ends lost 2 bases at V and 7 bases at J; junction bases unmatched: 6. Germline V gene lookup returns CDR1 GTSNPN and CDR2 SVGIG (reference sequence). The CDR3 runs 15 residues. The CDR3 region is CAWSLQGAPNSPLHF. DNA of the CDR3: TGTGCCTGGAGTTTACAGGGGGCGCCCAATTCACCCCTCCACTTT. The complete variable domain, with remaining parts taken from reference TRBV30 and TRBJ1-6, reads SQTIHQWPATLVQPVGSPLSLECTVEGTSNPNLYWYRQAAGRGLQLLFYSVGIGQISSEVPQNLSASRPQDRQFILSSKKLLLSDSGFYLCAWSLQGAPNSPLHFGNGTRLTVT.

This clone was counted a single time. The chain carries TRBV4-3 and TRBJ1-4; weak D call: TRBD1 (5 bases). Trimming left V 4 bases short and J 8 bases short, with 20 bases between. The germline V gene has CDR1 LGHNA and CDR2 YSLEER. This CDR3 comprises 16 residues. Here the CDR3 reads CASSPGISQGEEKLFF. CDR3 DNA sequence: TGCGCCAGCAGCCCTGGAATTTCGCAGGGAGAAGAAAAACTGTTTTTT.

The V and J genes are TRBV12-5 and TRBJ2-2; no clear D gene. Per germline, CDR1 LGHNT and CDR2 FRNRAP. The length of the CDR3 is 13 residues. Trimming cost V 6 bases and J 2 bases, with 7 bases left between them. The CDR3, as DNA: TGTGCTAGTGGACAGACTAACACCGGGGAGCTGTTTTTT. Protein: CASGQTNTGELFF.

The chain links TRBV20-1 to TRBJ2-4, with 8 bases matching TRBD2. The length of the CDR3 is 13 residues. V lost 3 bases, J lost 7 bases, and 5 bases stayed unmatched. CDR1 and CDR2 (germline): DFQATT, SNEGSKA (reference sequence). The DNA of the CDR3 is TGCAGTGCTAGTACGGGAGGGTGGAACATTCAGTACTTC. Residues: CSASTGGWNIQYF.

This clone was seen only once. The V call is TRBV7-6, the J call TRBJ1-2; no definite D call. V lost 1 base and J 6 bases, leaving 9 bases between the germline ends. The CDR3 runs to 13 residues. CDR1 is SGHVS and CDR2 is FNYEAQ in the germline V gene. As DNA, the CDR3 is TGTGCCAGCAGCTTAGGTCACGAGGATGGCTACACCTTC. Translating it yields CASSLGHEDGYTF.

This clone was counted a few times. The gene calls are TRBV6-5 and TRBJ2-1; D is possibly TRBD2 (5 bases). This CDR3 has 13 amino acids. V lost 6 bases and J 4 bases, leaving 10 bases between the germline ends. CDR1 is MNHEY and CDR2 is SVGAGI in the germline V gene. In DNA, the CDR3 is TGTGCCAGCAGCACCTGGACTTACAATGAGCAGTTCTTC. Its protein product is CASSTWTYNEQFF.

The chain couples TRBV5-4 to TRBJ1-2; D unresolved. In germline, CDR1 is SGHNT, CDR2 YYREEE (reference sequence). V lost 4 bases and J lost 5, with 18 bases in between. This CDR3 region has 15 residues. The chain's CDR3 is CASSLPPIQAYGYTF. The CDR3 coding sequence is TGTGCCAGCAGCCTTCCTCCAATCCAGGCATATGGCTACACCTTC. Full variable domain (rest looked up from reference TRBV5-4 and TRBJ1-2): ETGVTQSPTHLIKTRGQQVTLRCSSQSGHNTVSWYQQALGQGPQFIFQYYREEENGRGNFPPRFSGLQFPNYSSELNVNALELDDSALYLCASSLPPIQAYGYTFGSGTRLTVV.

Only one count was recorded for this clone. V usage is TRBV28 and J usage is TRBJ1-2; possible D gene TRBD1, 6 bases. V dropped 2 bases and J dropped 3 bases, with 10 bases sitting between them. This CDR3 comprises 14 residues. Germline CDR1 MDHEN, CDR2 SYDVKM. CDR3 coding DNA: TGTGCCAGCAGTTTAGGGGGCGGCTACTATGGCTACACCTTC. It yields the protein CASSLGGGYYGYTF.

Here the CDR3 reads CASSLDRPISGNTIYF. DNA of the CDR3: TGTGCCAGCAGCTTGGACAGGCCTATCTCTGGAAACACCATATATTTT. V usage is TRBV7-8 and J usage is TRBJ1-3, with 7 bases lining up with TRBD1. The CDR3 consists of 16 residues. CDR1 and CDR2 from the germline V gene are SGHVS and FQNEAQ. Trimming took 3 bases from V and 0 from J; bases not matched to a gene: 5.

V is TRBV30 and J is TRBJ2-2, with unresolved D. The V and J ends lost 0 bases and 3 bases respectively, with 11 bases between them. The germline gives CDR1 GTSNPN, CDR2 SVGIG (reference sequence). CDR3 length: 15 residues. CDR3 DNA: TGTGCCTGGAGTGTGGTGGGTTTGGACACCGGGGAGCTGTTTTTT. It codes for CAWSVVGLDTGELFF.

The chain couples TRBV28 to TRBJ2-5; D tentatively reads TRBD1 or TRBD2 (7 bases each). Germline V gives CDR1 MDHEN, CDR2 SYDVKM. This CDR3 is 15 amino acids long. V was trimmed by 4 bases and J by 6 bases, leaving 18 bases between them. The CDR3 sequence: CASSSRQGGRKTQYF. The CDR3 nucleotides are TGTGCCAGCAGTTCTAGACAGGGAGGGAGGAAGACCCAGTACTTC.

This sequence joins TRBV6-5 and TRBJ1-1; no reliable D call. CDR3 length: 14 amino acids. Germline V lookup: CDR1 MNHEY, CDR2 SVGAGI. Trimming cost V 5 bases and J 1 base, with 11 bases left between them. This chain's CDR3 is CASSSTWENTEAFF. As DNA, the CDR3 is TGTGCCAGCAGTAGTACCTGGGAGAACACTGAAGCTTTCTTT.

This chain connects TRBV7-2 to TRBJ2-3, with D hard to call. Germline assignment: CDR1 SGHTA and CDR2 FQGNSA. The germline V and J ends were trimmed by 2 bases and 6 bases, with 6 bases remaining between them. This CDR3 has 12 residues. This CDR3 is CASSLYGDTQYF. The CDR3 bases are TGTGCCAGCAGCTTATATGGGGATACGCAGTATTTT.